This entry lists 8 T cell receptor beta chains sequenced from one sample in a study of cytomegalovirus exposure and HLA in healthy donors. Use of 60 Vbeta and 13 Jbeta primers characterized the PCR. The assay was immunoSEQ multiplex PCR, and TCRdb's table has in-frame clones only and misses some. The table includes about 180,000 clones, roughly 80% detected once. Specimen: PBMCs. Every receptor here comes from a man aged 30 to 39 in good health and CMV-seropositive.

The genes are TRBV6-6 and TRBJ1-1, with 9 bases fitting TRBD1. The CDR3 contains 14 residues. Germline V gene lookup returns CDR1 MNHNY and CDR2 SVGAGI (reference sequence). The ends lost 5 bases at V and 1 base at J; junction bases unmatched: 2. The CDR3 DNA sequence: TGTGCCAGCAGTCGGGGACAGGGGAACACTGAAGCTTTCTTT. Protein: CASSRGQGNTEAFF.

The chain employs TRBV20-1 and TRBJ2-5; D is perhaps TRBD1 (5 bases). The V and J ends lost 4 bases and 7 bases respectively, with 10 bases between them. The CDR3 runs to 11 residues. CDR1 and CDR2 (germline): DFQATT, SNEGSKA (reference sequence). The DNA of the CDR3 is TGCAGTGCTAATCAGCAGGGGACCCAGTACTTC. This sequence encodes CSANQQGTQYF.

The J gene is TRBJ2-1, the V gene TRBV27; TRBD1 agrees at 8 bases. CDR3 size: 16 residues. Germline lookup yields CDR1 MNHEY and CDR2 SMNVEV (reference sequence). V shed 6 bases, J shed 0 bases, and the junction held 7 bases outside the gene matches. This CDR3 is CASSADRVSSYNEQFF. CDR3 nucleotides: TGTGCCAGCAGCGCGGACAGGGTGAGCTCCTACAATGAGCAGTTCTTC.

The chain employs TRBV6-1 and TRBJ1-1, with D perhaps TRBD1 (6 bases). Germline lookup yields CDR1 MNHNS and CDR2 SASEGT. V lost 7 bases and J 5 bases, leaving 17 bases between the germline ends. The CDR3 length is 14 residues. The CDR3 here is CASTRGGLGTEAFF. The CDR3 DNA reads as TGTGCCAGCACCCGCGGGGGGCTAGGTACTGAAGCTTTCTTT.

This clone has only a few counts. The chain joins TRBV7-2 to TRBJ1-4, with D unclear. The V end was cut by 5 bases, the J end by 8 bases, with 15 bases between. CDR1 and CDR2 from the germline V gene are SGHTA and FQGNSA. This CDR3 is 14 amino acids long. This CDR3 is CASSTQETREKLFF. The CDR3 region has the DNA TGTGCCAGCAGCACCCAAGAGACAAGAGAAAAACTGTTTTTT.

V usage is TRBV6-5 and J usage is TRBJ2-1; TRBD2 matches at 9 bases. With V trimmed by 2 bases and J by 6 bases, 8 bases remained unmatched. The CDR3 spans 16 residues. Germline V CDR1 and CDR2: MNHEY, SVGAGI. The CDR3 protein is CASSYGYKGLANEQFF. The CDR3 nucleotides are TGTGCCAGCAGTTACGGATACAAGGGACTAGCCAATGAGCAGTTCTTC.

The chain combines TRBV27 with TRBJ2-5; D not certain. Germline assignment: CDR1 MNHEY and CDR2 SMNVEV (reference sequence). The CDR3 loop spans 11 amino acids. V was trimmed by 4 bases and J by 7 bases, leaving 7 bases between them. CDR3 in amino acids: CASSWRGTQYF. The CDR3 nucleotides read TGTGCCAGCAGTTGGCGCGGGACCCAGTACTTC.

J is TRBJ1-2 and V is TRBV7-8; the match to TRBD1 covers 9 bases. Germline CDR1 SGHVS, CDR2 FQNEAQ. With 5 bases clipped from V and 3 bases from J, the junction kept 7 bases outside the gene matches. This CDR3 contains 15 residues. The CDR3 reads CASSLRGDRDYGYTF. CDR3 nucleotide sequence: TGTGCCAGCAGCCTGAGGGGGGACAGGGACTATGGCTACACCTTC.